The 21 T cell receptor beta chains below all came from one sample that was sequenced in a study of shared clonotypes between healthy human individuals. TCRdb's copy holds only in-frame clones and misses some; the assay was immunoSEQ multiplex PCR. The table shows about 600,000 clones, with 97% occurring only once. Sequenced input: naive CD4+ T cells sorted from blood. Subset: CD45RA+ positively selected. The receptors here all came from a woman in her twenties or thirties in good health.

The genes are TRBV5-1 and TRBJ1-1; D is uncertain. The V end lost 0 bases, the J end lost 3 bases, and 6 bases lay between the germline ends. This CDR3 spans 13 amino acids. CDR1 SGHRS and CDR2 YFSETQ come from the germline V gene. For the CDR3, the DNA is TGCGCCAGCAGCTTGGACGCGGACACTGAAGCTTTCTTT. Its protein product is CASSLDADTEAFF.

A single count supports this clone. This CDR3 is CASSLEGYSKETQYF. The CDR3 bases are TGTGCCAGCAGTTTAGAGGGATACTCCAAAGAGACCCAGTACTTC. The chain has TRBV28 and TRBJ2-5; D may be TRBD2 (5 bases). V dropped 2 bases and J dropped 3 bases, with 13 bases sitting between them. This CDR3 region has 15 residues. Germline values: CDR1 MDHEN, CDR2 SYDVKM.

The CDR3 nucleotides read TGCGCCAGCAGCTTGACAGGGGAGGTCACTGAAGCTTTCTTT. Protein: CASSLTGEVTEAFF. The chain couples TRBV5-1 to TRBJ1-1; 7 bases are shared with TRBD1. In germline, CDR1 is SGHRS, CDR2 YFSETQ. This CDR3 comprises 14 residues. V lost 1 base and J lost 4; bases outside the gene matches: 4.

This chain connects TRBV5-4 to TRBJ2-1; perhaps TRBD1 as D (6 bases). Trimming removed 4 bases from V and 4 bases from J, with 24 bases in between. Germline V gives CDR1 SGHNT, CDR2 YYREEE (reference sequence). This CDR3 has 18 amino acids. The DNA for the CDR3 is TGTGCCAGCAGCCCTCCGGGACAAACTCCGCGGAGTTACAATGAGCAGTTCTTC. Protein sequence: CASSPPGQTPRSYNEQFF.

This chain connects TRBV14 to TRBJ2-1, with TRBD2 identical over 8 bases. Germline CDR1 SGHDN, CDR2 FVKESK. J lost 1 base, V lost 3 bases, and 5 bases had no gene match. The CDR3 loop spans 16 amino acids. DNA for the CDR3: TGTGCCAGCAGCCATAGCGGGACCGAGTCCTACAATGAGCAGTTCTTC. Residues: CASSHSGTESYNEQFF.

The V gene is TRBV15, the J gene TRBJ1-1; D is undetermined. The CDR3 is 12 amino acids. V was clipped by 2 bases and J by 6 bases, with 7 bases between them. The germline V gene encodes CDR1 LNHNV and CDR2 YYDKDF (reference sequence). DNA for the CDR3: TGTGCCACCAGCAGACCATACTCTGAAGCTTTCTTT. Translation gives CATSRPYSEAFF.

CDR3 bases: TGTGCCAGCAGACACGGGACAGACTACAATGAGCAGTTCTTC. Translating it yields CASRHGTDYNEQFF. This rearrangement joins TRBV6-1 to TRBJ2-1, with TRBD1 matching over 7 bases. This CDR3 spans 14 amino acids. CDR1 MNHNS and CDR2 SASEGT come from the germline V gene. Trimming took 6 bases from V and 3 from J; bases not matched to a gene: 5.

The chain couples TRBV2 to TRBJ1-5, with a tentative D call TRBD1 (5 bases). The CDR3 runs 15 residues. V lost 2 bases, J lost 1 base, and 9 bases lay in between. CDR1 is SNHLY, CDR2 FYNNEI, per germline. This CDR3 reads CASSEQGLSNQPQHF. In DNA, the CDR3 is TGTGCCAGCAGTGAACAGGGTTTGAGCAATCAGCCCCAGCATTTT.

J is TRBJ1-3 and V is TRBV5-4; no clear D. V was pared by 2 bases and J by 4 bases, with 10 bases between. Looked up from germline, CDR1 is SGHNT and CDR2 is YYREEE (reference sequence). The CDR3 totals 14 residues. CDR3 nucleotide sequence: TGTGCCAGCAGCTTTCGTGGGGAAGGAAACACCATATATTTT. Amino acids: CASSFRGEGNTIYF.

The rearrangement links TRBV9 to TRBJ2-7, with D perhaps TRBD1 (6 bases). Deletions cut 0 bases from V and 4 bases from J, with 14 bases between. Germline V lookup: CDR1 SGDLS, CDR2 YYNGEE. The CDR3 runs 15 residues. This CDR3 is CASSVGRDIVYEQYF. The CDR3 coding sequence is TGTGCCAGCAGCGTAGGCCGGGACATAGTATACGAGCAGTACTTC.

The chain joins TRBV7-8 to TRBJ2-7, with TRBD1 matching over 7 bases. The CDR3 is 16 amino acids. The V gene end was trimmed by 5 bases and the J gene end by 0 bases; junction bases not matched to a gene: 10. Germline assignment: CDR1 SGHVS and CDR2 FQNEAQ. CDR3 in amino acids: CASSLPRDRASYEQYF. In DNA, the CDR3 is TGTGCCAGCAGCCTACCCCGGGACAGAGCCTCCTACGAGCAGTACTTC.

The J gene is TRBJ1-1, the V gene TRBV11-3, with no clear D. The V gene lost 5 bases and the J gene lost 6 bases, with 13 bases spanning the gap. CDR3 size: 13 residues. Per the germline V gene, CDR1 is SGHNT and CDR2 is YENEEA. CDR3 protein: CASSLRLQAEAFF. CDR3 sequence (DNA): TGTGCCAGCAGCCTTCGACTCCAGGCTGAAGCTTTCTTT.

In its sample, this clone was seen once. The rearrangement uses TRBV18 and TRBJ2-3; TRBD2 agrees at 8 bases. Trimming cost V 2 bases and J 3 bases; bases outside gene matches: 4. The CDR3 runs 15 residues. Germline loops: CDR1 KGHSH, CDR2 LQKENI. The CDR3 here is CASSPTQRGTDTQYF. CDR3 nucleotides: TGTGCCAGCTCACCAACCCAGCGGGGGACAGATACGCAGTATTTT.

V and J are TRBV7-9 and TRBJ1-5, with no clear D. Trimming left V 9 bases short and J 4 bases short, with 10 bases between. Germline CDR1 and CDR2: SEHNR and FQNEAQ (reference sequence). The CDR3 has 12 amino acids. CDR3 DNA sequence: TGTGCCAGGTGGACCGCGAATCAGCCCCAGCATTTT. It codes for CARWTANQPQHF.

This clone was recorded a few times. V and J are TRBV11-2 and TRBJ1-3; TRBD1 is a possible D gene (5 bases). V lost 7 bases and J lost 4, with 14 bases in between. Germline lookup yields CDR1 SGHAT and CDR2 FQNNGV. This CDR3 contains 14 residues. The CDR3 spells CASNQRGSGNTIYF. CDR3 nucleotides: TGTGCCAGCAACCAAAGGGGTTCGGGAAACACCATATATTTT.

The V call is TRBV5-1, the J call TRBJ2-5, with 8 positions matching TRBD1. The DNA end is a closer match to TRBJ2-7, so the J assignment may be wrong. The V gene's germline CDR1 is SGHRS and CDR2 YFSETQ. The CDR3 contains 14 residues. CDR3 sequence: CASSSIQGAHEQYF. CDR3 nucleotides: TGCGCCAGCAGCTCTATTCAGGGGGCCCACGAGCAGTACTTC.

This chain joins TRBV2 and TRBJ2-1, with a tentative D call TRBD2 (5 bases). This CDR3 is 14 amino acids long. Germline V CDR1 and CDR2: SNHLY, FYNNEI. Trimming left V 9 bases short and J 2 bases short, with 14 bases between. CDR3 amino acids: CASSDSRTYNEQFF. For the CDR3, the DNA is TGTGCCAGTAGCGATTCTCGGACCTACAATGAGCAGTTCTTC.

V is TRBV7-9 and J is TRBJ2-2; unclear D gene. The CDR3 contains 16 residues. Trimming shortened V by 5 bases and J by 4 bases, and 17 bases separated the two germline ends. The germline V gene has CDR1 SEHNR and CDR2 FQNEAQ (reference sequence). CDR3 bases: TGTGCCAGCAGCCGACGCCGCGAATCGAGCACCGGGGAGCTGTTTTTT. Its protein product is CASSRRRESSTGELFF. The variable domain in full, with the rest retrieved from reference TRBV7-9 and TRBJ2-2, is DTGVSQNPRHKITKRGQNVTFRCDPISEHNRLYWYRQTLGQGPEFLTYFQNEAQLEKSRLLSDRFSAERPKGSFSTLEIQRTEQGDSAMYLCASSRRRESSTGELFFGEGSRLTVL.

This chain connects TRBV27 to TRBJ2-5; D is perhaps TRBD1 (6 bases). The CDR3 extends over 16 amino acids. V lost 5 bases, J lost 5 bases, and 21 bases lay in between. CDR1 MNHEY and CDR2 SMNVEV come from the germline V gene (reference sequence). In nucleotides, the CDR3 is TGTGCCAGCAGTCCCATGTGGGCAACCAGGGGCGAGACCCAGTACTTC. Translation: CASSPMWATRGETQYF.

The V gene is TRBV5-8, the J gene TRBJ2-5; the match to TRBD1 covers 10 bases. Germline V gives CDR1 SGHTS, CDR2 YDEGEE. V shed 4 bases, J shed 2 bases, and the junction held 5 bases outside the gene matches. The CDR3 is 15 amino acids. The CDR3 protein is CASSGGQGVQETQYF. DNA for the CDR3: TGTGCCAGCAGCGGAGGACAGGGGGTTCAAGAGACCCAGTACTTC.

The chain carries TRBV10-3 and TRBJ2-7; 9 bases align to TRBD1. The CDR3 contains 12 residues. The germline V gene encodes CDR1 ENHRY and CDR2 SYGVKD. Germline trimming cut 10 bases from V and 7 bases from J; bases unmatched to any gene: 8. The chain's CDR3 is CATDRGEGEQYF. CDR3 nucleotides: TGTGCCACCGACAGGGGGGAAGGGGAGCAGTACTTC.